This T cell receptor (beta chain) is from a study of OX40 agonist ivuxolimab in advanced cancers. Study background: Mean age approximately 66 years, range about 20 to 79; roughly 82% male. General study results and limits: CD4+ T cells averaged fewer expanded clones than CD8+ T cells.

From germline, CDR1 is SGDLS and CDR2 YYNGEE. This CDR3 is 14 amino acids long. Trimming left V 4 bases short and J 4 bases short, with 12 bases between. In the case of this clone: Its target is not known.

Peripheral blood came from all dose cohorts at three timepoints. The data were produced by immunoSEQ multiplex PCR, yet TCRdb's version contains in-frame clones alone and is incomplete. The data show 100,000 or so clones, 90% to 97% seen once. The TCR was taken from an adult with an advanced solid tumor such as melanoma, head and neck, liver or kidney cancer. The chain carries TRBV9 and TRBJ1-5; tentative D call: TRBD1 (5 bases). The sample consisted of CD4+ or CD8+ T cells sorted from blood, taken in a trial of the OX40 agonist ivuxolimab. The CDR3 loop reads CASSLGPINQPQHF. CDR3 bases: TGTGCCAGCAGCCTGGGACCGATTAATCAGCCCCAGCATTTT. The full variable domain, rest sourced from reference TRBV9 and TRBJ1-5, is DSGVTQTPKHLITATGQRVTLRCSPRSGDLSVYWYQQSLDQGLQFLIQYYNGEERAKGNILERFSAQQFPDLHSELNLSSLELGDSALYFCASSLGPINQPQHFGDGTRLSIL.